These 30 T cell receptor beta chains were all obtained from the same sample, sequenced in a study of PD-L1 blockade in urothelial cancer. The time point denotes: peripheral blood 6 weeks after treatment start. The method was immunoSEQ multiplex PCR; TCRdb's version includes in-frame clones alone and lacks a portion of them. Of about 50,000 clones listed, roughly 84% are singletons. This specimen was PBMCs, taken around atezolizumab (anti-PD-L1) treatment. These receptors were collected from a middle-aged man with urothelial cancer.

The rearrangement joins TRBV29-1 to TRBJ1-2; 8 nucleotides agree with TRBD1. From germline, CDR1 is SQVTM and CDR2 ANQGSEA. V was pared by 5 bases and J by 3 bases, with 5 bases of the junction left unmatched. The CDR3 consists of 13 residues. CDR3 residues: CSVYRGTYYGYTF. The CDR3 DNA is TGCAGCGTTTACAGGGGGACTTACTATGGCTACACCTTC.

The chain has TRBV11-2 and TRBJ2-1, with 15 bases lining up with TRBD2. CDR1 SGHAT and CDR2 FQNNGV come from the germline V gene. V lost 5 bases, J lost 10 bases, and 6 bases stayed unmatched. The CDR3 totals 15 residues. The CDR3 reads CASSLGLAGGWEQFF. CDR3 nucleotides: TGTGCCAGCAGCCTGGGACTAGCGGGAGGATGGGAGCAGTTCTTC.

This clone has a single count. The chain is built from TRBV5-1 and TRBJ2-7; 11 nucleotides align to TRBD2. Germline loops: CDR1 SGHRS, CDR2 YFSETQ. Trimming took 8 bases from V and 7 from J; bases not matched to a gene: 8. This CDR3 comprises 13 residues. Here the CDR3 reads CASKLAGVMEQYF. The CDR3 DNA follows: TGCGCCAGTAAACTAGCGGGAGTGATGGAGCAGTACTTC.

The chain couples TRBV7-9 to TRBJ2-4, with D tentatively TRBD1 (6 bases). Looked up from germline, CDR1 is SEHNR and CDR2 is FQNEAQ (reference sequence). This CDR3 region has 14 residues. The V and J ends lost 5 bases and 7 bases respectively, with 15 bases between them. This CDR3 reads CASSNPGVWNIQYF. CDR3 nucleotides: TGTGCCAGCAGCAATCCAGGGGTTTGGAACATTCAGTACTTC.

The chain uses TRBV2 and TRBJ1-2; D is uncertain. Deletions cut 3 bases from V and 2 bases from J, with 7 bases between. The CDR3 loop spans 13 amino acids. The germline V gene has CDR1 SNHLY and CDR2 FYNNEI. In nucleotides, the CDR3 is TGTGCCAGCAGTGATGAGGGCAACTATGGCTACACCTTC. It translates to CASSDEGNYGYTF.

CDR3 region: CASSSPTSGSGEQYF. The CDR3 region has the DNA TGTGCCAGCAGCTCCCCGACTAGCGGGAGTGGCGAGCAGTACTTC. The chain carries TRBV11-3 and TRBJ2-7; TRBD2 agrees at 12 bases. Germline V gene data show CDR1 as SGHNT and CDR2 as YENEEA. This CDR3 is 15 amino acids long. J lost 6 bases, V lost 4 bases, and 7 bases had no gene match.

Here the CDR3 DNA reads TGTGCCAGCAGCCCAGGTTCAGGGGCCTATGGCTACACCTTC. This sequence encodes CASSPGSGAYGYTF. This chain joins TRBV5-4 and TRBJ1-2; possibly TRBD1 for D (6 bases). This CDR3 has 14 amino acids. V lost 4 bases, J lost 4 bases, and 14 bases lay in between. Germline V gives CDR1 SGHNT, CDR2 YYREEE (reference sequence).

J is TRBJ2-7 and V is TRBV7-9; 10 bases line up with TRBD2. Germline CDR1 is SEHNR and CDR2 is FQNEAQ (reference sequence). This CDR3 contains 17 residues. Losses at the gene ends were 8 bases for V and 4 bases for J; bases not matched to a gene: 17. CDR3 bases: TGTGCCAGCGGGCTAGCGGGGGATTCATCCCAGACTTACGAGCAGTACTTC. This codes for CASGLAGDSSQTYEQYF.

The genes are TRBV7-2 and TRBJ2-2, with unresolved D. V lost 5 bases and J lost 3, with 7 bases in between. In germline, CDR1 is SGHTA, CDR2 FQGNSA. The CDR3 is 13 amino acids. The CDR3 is CASSPRDTGELFF. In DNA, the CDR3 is TGTGCCAGCAGCCCCCGGGACACCGGGGAGCTGTTTTTT.

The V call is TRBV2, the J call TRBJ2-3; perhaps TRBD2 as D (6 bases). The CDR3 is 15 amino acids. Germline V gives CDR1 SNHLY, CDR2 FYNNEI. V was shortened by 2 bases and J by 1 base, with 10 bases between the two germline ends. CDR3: CASSELGGGTDTQYF. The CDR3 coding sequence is TGTGCCAGCAGTGAATTGGGCGGGGGCACAGATACGCAGTATTTT.

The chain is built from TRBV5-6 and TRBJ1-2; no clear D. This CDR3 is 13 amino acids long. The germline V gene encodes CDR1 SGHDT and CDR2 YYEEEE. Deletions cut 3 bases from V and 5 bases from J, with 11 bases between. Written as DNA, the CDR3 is TGTGCCAGCAGCTATACAGAGGGTTATGGCTACACCTTC. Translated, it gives CASSYTEGYGYTF.

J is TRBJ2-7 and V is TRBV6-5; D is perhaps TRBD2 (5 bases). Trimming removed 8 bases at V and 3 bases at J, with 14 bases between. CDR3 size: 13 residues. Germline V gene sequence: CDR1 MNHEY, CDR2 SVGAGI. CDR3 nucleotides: TGTGCCAGCCAAACAGACGGAGGCTACGAGCAGTACTTC. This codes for CASQTDGGYEQYF.

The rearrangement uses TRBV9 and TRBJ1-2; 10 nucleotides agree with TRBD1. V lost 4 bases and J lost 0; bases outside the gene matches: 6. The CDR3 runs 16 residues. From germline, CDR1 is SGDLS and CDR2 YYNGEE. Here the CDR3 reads CASSRDRGDPNYGYTF. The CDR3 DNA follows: TGTGCCAGCAGCCGGGACAGGGGCGATCCTAACTATGGCTACACCTTC.

This CDR3 is CASSFQDHSETQYF. CDR3 nucleotide sequence: TGTGCCAGCAGTTTCCAGGATCACTCGGAGACCCAGTACTTC. The V and J genes are TRBV6-5 and TRBJ2-5, with no clear D. Deletions cut 4 bases from V and 5 bases from J, with 14 bases between. The germline V gene has CDR1 MNHEY and CDR2 SVGAGI. This CDR3 spans 14 amino acids.

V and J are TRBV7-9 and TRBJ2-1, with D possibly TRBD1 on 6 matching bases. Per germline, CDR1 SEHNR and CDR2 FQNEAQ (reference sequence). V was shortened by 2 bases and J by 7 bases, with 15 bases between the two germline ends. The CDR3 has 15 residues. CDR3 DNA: TGTGCCAGCAGCTTATTTCTATCAGGGGAGAATGAGCAGTTCTTC. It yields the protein CASSLFLSGENEQFF.

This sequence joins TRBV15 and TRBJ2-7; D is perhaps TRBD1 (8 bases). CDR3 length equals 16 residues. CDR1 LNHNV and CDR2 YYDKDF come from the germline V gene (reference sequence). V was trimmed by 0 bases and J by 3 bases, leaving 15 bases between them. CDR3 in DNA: TGTGCCACCAGCAGAGATACCCACAGGGGGGGCTACGAGCAGTACTTC. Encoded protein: CATSRDTHRGGYEQYF.

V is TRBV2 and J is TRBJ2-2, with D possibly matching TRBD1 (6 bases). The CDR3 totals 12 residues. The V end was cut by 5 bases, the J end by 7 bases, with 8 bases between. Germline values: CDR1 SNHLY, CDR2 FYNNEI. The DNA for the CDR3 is TGTGCCAGCAGTTCAGGGGTCGGGGAGCTGTTTTTT. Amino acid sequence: CASSSGVGELFF.

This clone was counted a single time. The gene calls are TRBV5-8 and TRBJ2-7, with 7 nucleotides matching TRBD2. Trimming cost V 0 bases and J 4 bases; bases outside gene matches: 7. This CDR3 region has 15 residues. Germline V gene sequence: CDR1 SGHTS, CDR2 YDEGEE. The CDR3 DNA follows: TGTGCCAGCAGCTTGGTACCAGGGACTAATTACGAGCAGTACTTC. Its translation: CASSLVPGTNYEQYF.

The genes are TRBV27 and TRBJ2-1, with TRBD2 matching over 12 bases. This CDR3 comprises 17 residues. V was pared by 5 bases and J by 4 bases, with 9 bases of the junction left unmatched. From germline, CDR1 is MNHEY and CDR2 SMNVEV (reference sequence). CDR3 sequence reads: CASSPWTSGADYNEQFF. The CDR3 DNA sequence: TGTGCCAGCAGTCCGTGGACTAGCGGGGCCGATTACAATGAGCAGTTCTTC.

The CDR3 here is CASSVEGVGQPQHF. CDR3 DNA sequence: TGTGCCAGCAGCGTAGAAGGGGTGGGTCAGCCCCAGCATTTT. The chain is built from TRBV9 and TRBJ1-5; tentatively, D is TRBD1 (5 bases). Between the trimmed V and J ends, which lost 0 bases and 6 bases, there was a span of 10 bases. The germline V gene encodes CDR1 SGDLS and CDR2 YYNGEE. This CDR3 region has 14 residues.

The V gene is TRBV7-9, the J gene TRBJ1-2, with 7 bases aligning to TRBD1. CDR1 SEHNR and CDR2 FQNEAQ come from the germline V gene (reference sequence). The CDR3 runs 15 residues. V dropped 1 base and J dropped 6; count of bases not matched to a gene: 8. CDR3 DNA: TGTGCCAGCAGCTTAGGGCCTGGCAGGGGGGATGGCTACACCTTC. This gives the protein CASSLGPGRGDGYTF.

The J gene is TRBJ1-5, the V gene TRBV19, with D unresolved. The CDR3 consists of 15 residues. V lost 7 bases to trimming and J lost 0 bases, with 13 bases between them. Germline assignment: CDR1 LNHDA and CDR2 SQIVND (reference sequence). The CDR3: CASTGSAYSNQPQHF. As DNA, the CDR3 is TGTGCCAGTACCGGCAGCGCCTATAGCAATCAGCCCCAGCATTTT.

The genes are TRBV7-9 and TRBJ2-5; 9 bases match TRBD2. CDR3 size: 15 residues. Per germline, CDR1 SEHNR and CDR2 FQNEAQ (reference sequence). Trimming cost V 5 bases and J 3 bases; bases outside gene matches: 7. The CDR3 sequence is CASSKLSGGKETQYF. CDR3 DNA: TGTGCCAGCAGCAAACTCAGCGGGGGGAAAGAGACCCAGTACTTC. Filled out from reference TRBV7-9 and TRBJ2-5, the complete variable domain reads DTGVSQNPRHKITKRGQNVTFRCDPISEHNRLYWYRQTLGQGPEFLTYFQNEAQLEKSRLLSDRFSAERPKGSFSTLEIQRTEQGDSAMYLCASSKLSGGKETQYFGPGTRLLVL.

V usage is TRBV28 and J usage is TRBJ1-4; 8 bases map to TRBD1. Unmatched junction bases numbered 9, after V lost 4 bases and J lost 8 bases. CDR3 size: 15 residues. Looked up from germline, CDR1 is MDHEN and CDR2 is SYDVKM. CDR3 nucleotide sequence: TGTGCCAGCAGTTCCTTAGGACAGGGCTTAGAAAAACTGTTTTTT. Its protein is CASSSLGQGLEKLFF.

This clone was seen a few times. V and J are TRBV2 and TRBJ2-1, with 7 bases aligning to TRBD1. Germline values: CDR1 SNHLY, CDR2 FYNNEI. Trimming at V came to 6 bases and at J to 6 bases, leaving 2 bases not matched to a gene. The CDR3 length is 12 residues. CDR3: CASRGDSNEQFF. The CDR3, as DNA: TGTGCCAGCAGGGGGGACAGCAATGAGCAGTTCTTC.

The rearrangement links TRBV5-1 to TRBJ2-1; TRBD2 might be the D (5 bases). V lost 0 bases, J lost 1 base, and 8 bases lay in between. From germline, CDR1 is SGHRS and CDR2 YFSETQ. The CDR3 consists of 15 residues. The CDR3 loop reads CASSLASLSYNEQFF. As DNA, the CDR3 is TGCGCCAGCAGCTTGGCTAGCTTGTCCTACAATGAGCAGTTCTTC.

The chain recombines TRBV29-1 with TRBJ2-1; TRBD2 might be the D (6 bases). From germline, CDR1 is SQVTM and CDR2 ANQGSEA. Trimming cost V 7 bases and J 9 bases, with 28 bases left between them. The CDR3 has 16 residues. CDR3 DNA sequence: TGCAGCGCAATAGGACTACCCAAAGTTATTCTCAGTGAGCAGTTCTTC. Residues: CSAIGLPKVILSEQFF.

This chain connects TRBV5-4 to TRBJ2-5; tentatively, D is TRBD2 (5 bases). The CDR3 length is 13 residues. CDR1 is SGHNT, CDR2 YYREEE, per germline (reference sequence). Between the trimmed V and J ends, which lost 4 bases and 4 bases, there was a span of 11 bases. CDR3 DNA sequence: TGTGCCAGCAGCAAAGGGAGCGGAGAGACCCAGTACTTC. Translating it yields CASSKGSGETQYF.

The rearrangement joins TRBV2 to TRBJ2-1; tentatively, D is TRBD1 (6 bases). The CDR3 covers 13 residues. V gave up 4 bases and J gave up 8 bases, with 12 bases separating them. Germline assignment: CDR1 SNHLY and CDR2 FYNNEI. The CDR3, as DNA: TGTGCCAGCAGTGCGCAGGGGAGATATGAGCAGTTCTTC. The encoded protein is CASSAQGRYEQFF.

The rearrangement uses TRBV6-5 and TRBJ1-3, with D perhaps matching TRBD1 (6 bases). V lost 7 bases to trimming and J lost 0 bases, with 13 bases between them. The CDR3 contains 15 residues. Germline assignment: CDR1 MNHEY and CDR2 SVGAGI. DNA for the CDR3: TGTGCCAGCACTGCCGACAGGAGCTCTGGAAACACCATATATTTT. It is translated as CASTADRSSGNTIYF.